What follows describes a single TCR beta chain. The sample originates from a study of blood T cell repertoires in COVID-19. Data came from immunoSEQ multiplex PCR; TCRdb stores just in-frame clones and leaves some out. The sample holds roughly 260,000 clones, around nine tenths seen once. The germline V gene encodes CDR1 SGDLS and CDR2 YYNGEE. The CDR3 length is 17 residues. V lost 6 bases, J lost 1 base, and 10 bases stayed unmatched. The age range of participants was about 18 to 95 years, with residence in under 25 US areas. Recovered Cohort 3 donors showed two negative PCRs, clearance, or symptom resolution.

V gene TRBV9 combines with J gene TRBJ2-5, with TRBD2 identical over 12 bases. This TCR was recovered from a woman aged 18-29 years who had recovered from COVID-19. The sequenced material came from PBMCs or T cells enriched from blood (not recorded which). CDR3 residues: CASTPTTSGRGQETQYF. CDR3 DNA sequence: TGTGCCAGCACCCCGACGACTAGCGGGAGAGGCCAAGAGACCCAGTACTTC.